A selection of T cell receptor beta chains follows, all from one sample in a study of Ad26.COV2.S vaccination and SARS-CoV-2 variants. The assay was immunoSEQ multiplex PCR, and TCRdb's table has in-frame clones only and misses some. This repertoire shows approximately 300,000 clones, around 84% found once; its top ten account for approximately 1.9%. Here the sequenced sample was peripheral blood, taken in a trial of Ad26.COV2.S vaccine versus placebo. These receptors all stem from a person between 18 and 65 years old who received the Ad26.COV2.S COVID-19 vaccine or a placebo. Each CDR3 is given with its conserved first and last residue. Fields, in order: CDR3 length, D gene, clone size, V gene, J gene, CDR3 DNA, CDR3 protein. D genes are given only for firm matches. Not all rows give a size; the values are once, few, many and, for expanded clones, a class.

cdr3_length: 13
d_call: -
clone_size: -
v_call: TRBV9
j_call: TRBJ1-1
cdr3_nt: TGTGCCAGCAGCGTCCACATGAACACTGAAGCTTTCTTT
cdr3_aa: CASSVHMNTEAFF

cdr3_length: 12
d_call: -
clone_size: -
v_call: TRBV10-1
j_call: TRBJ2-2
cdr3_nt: TGCGCCAGCGGACAACTCACCGGGGAGCTGTTTTTT
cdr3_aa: CASGQLTGELFF

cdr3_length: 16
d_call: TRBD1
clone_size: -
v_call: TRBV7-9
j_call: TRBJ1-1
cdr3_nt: TGTGCCAGCAGCCGGGACAGGGATTTGATTAACACTGAAGCTTTCTTT
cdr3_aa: CASSRDRDLINTEAFF

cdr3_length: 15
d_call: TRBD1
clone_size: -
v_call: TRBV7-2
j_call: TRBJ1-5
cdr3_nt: TGTGCCAGCAGCCTTACCGACAGGGTGCATCAGCCCCAGCATTTT
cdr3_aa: CASSLTDRVHQPQHF

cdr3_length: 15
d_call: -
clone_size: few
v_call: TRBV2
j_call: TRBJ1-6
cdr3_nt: TGTGCCAGCAGTACCACATCACAGGGTAATTCACCCCTCCACTTT
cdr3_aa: CASSTTSQGNSPLHF

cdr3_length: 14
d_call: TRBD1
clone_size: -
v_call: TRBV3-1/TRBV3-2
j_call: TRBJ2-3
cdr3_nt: TGTGCCAGCAGTAAAAGGGACAGCTTAGATACGCAGTATTTT
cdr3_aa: CASSKRDSLDTQYF

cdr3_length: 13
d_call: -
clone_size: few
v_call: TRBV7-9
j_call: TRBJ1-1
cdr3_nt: TGTGCCAGCAGCTCCCCGGGAGGTACTGAAGCTTTCTTT
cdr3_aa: CASSSPGGTEAFF

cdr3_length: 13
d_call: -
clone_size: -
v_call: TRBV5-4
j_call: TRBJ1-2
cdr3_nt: TGTGCCAGCAGCTTACCTAGGACAGATGGCTACACCTTC
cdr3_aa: CASSLPRTDGYTF

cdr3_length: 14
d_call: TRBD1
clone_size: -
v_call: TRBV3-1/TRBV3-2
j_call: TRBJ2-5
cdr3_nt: TGTGCCAGCAGCCAAAGACAGGGGATGGGGACCCAGTACTTC
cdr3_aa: CASSQRQGMGTQYF

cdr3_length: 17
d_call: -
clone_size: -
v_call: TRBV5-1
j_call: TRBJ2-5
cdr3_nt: TGCGCCAGCAGCTTGGCCGCTTTATCGCTCTCCCAAGAGACCCAGTACTTC
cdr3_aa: CASSLAALSLSQETQYF

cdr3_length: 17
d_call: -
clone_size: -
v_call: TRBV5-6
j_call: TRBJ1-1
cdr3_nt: TGTGCCAGCAGCTGGGAGGGGCTGGCAGGGGTGGACACTGAAGCTTTCTTT
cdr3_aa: CASSWEGLAGVDTEAFF

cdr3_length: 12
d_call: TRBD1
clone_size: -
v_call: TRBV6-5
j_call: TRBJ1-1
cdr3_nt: TGTGCCAGCAGCCCAAAGACAGGGGAGGCTTTCTTT
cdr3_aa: CASSPKTGEAFF

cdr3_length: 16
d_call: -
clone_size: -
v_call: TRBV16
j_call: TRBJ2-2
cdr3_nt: TGTGCCAGCAGCCAATGGACCGGACGTAGTACCGGGGAGCTGTTTTTT
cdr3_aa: CASSQWTGRSTGELFF

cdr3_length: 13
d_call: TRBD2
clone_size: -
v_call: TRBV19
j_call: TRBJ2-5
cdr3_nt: TGTGCCACCAGCCCGGGGGGGCAAGAGACCCAGTACTTC
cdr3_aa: CATSPGGQETQYF

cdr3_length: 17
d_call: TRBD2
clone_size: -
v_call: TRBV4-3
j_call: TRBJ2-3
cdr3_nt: TGCGCCAGCAGCCAGCGGGTGACTAGCGGGACCACAGATACGCAGTATTTT
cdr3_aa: CASSQRVTSGTTDTQYF

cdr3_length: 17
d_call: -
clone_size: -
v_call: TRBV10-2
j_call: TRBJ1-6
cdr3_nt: TGCGCCAGCAGTGAGTCGAAAGGCAGGGACTATAATTCACCCCTCCACTTT
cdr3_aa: CASSESKGRDYNSPLHF

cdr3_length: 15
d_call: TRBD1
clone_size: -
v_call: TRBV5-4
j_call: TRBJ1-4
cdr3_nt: TGTGCCAGCAGCTCCGGACAGGGGGCTAATGAAAAACTGTTTTTT
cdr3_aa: CASSSGQGANEKLFF

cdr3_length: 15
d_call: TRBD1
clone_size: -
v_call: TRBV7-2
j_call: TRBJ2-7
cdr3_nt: TGTGCCAGCAGCCTAAAGACAGGGGGCAGGGACGAGCAGTACTTC
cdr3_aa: CASSLKTGGRDEQYF

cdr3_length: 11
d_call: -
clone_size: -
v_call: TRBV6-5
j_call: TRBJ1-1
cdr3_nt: TGTGCCAGCAGTTACCGGGCTGAAGCTTTCTTT
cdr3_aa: CASSYRAEAFF

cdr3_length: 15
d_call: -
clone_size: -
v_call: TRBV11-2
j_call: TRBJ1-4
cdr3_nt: TGTGCCAGCAGCCAGATGGGGACGGTGAGGGAAAAACTGTTTTTT
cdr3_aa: CASSQMGTVREKLFF

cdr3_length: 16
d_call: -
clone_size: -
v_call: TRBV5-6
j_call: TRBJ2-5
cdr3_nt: TGTGCCAGCAGCTTCATCTCCGGGGATCTCCAAGAGACCCAGTACTTC
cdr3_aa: CASSFISGDLQETQYF

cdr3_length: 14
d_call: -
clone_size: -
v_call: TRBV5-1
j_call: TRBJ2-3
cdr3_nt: TGCGCCAGCAGCTTGTCTGACCCAGCAGATACGCAGTATTTT
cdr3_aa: CASSLSDPADTQYF

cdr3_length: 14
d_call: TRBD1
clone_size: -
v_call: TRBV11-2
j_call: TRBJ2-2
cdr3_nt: TGTGCCAGCAGCTTTGACAGGGCGGCCGGGGAGCTGTTTTTT
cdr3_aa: CASSFDRAAGELFF

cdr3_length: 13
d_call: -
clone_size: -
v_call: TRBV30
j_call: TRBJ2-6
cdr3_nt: TGTGCCTGGACCTCCTCTGGGGCCAACGTCCTGACTTTC
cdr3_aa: CAWTSSGANVLTF

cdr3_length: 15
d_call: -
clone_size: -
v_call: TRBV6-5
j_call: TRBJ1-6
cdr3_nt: TGTGCCAGCAGTTATGTGGCAGCCTATAATTCACCCCTCCACTTT
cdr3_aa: CASSYVAAYNSPLHF

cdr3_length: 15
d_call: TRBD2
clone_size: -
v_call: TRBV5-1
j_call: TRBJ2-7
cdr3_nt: TGCGCCAGCAGCTTGACGGGACTAGCGACCTACGAGCAGTACTTC
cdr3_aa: CASSLTGLATYEQYF

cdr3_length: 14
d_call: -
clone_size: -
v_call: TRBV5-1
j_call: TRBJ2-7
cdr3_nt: TGCGCCAGCAGTCCTGGGGCAGGGGCGAACGAGCAGTACTTC
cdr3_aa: CASSPGAGANEQYF

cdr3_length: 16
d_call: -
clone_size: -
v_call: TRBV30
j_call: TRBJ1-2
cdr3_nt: TGTGCCTGGAAACCCTTTAACTTGGGGTCGGACTATGGCTACACCTTC
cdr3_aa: CAWKPFNLGSDYGYTF

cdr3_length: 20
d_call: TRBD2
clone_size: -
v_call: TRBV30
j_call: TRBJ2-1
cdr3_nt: TGTGCCTGGAGTGTTAGGCTAGGACTAGCGGGAACGGAAAACTACAATGAGCAGTTCTTC
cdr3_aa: CAWSVRLGLAGTENYNEQFF

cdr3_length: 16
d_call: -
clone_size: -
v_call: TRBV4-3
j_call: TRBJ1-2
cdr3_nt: TGCGCCAGCAGCCAGGTGTATCCTGACAGAAGCTATGGCTACACCTTC
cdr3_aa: CASSQVYPDRSYGYTF

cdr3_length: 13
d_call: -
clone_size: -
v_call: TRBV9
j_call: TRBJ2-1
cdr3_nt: TGTGCCAGCAGCGATGAAGTCGCAAATGAGCAGTTCTTC
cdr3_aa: CASSDEVANEQFF

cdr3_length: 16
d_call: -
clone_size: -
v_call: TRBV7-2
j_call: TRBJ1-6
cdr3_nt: TGTGCCAGCAGCTTAAGGGACGCTGCCTATAATTCACCCCTCCACTTT
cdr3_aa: CASSLRDAAYNSPLHF

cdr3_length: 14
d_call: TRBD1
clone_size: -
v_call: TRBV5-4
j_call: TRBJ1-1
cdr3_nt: TGTGCCAGCAGCTCAGGGGGCAGGAACACTGAAGCTTTCTTT
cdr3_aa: CASSSGGRNTEAFF

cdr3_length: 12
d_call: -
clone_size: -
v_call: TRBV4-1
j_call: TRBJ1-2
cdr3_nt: TGCGCCAGCAGCCAAGAAGGGTATGGCTACACCTTC
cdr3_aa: CASSQEGYGYTF

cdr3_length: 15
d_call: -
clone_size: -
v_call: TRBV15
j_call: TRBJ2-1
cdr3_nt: TGTGCCACCAGCAGAGAAGTGCAGGGAAAGAATGAGCAGTTCTTC
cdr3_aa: CATSREVQGKNEQFF

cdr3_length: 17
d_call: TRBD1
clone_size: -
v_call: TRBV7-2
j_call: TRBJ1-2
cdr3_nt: TGTGCCAGCAGCCAATCGACAGGGGGCTCGAAATTCTATGGCTACACCTTC
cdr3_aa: CASSQSTGGSKFYGYTF

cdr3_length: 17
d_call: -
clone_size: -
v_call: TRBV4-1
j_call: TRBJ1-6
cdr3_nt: TGCGCCAGCAGCCAAGATAGCGGGACACTCTATAATTCACCCCTCCACTTT
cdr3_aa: CASSQDSGTLYNSPLHF

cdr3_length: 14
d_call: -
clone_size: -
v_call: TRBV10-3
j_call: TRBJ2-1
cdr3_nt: TGTGCCACAGGAGGCGGTACCCCCTACAATGAGCAGTTCTTC
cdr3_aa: CATGGGTPYNEQFF

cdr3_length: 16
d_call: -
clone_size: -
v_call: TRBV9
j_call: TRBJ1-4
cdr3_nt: TGTGCCAGCAGCGTAGGGGGACATCCAACTAATGAAAAACTGTTTTTT
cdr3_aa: CASSVGGHPTNEKLFF

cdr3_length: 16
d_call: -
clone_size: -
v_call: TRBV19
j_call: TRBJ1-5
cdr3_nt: TGTGCCAGTAGTCAGGGGCAGGGTGGAAATGGTCAGCCCCAGCATTTT
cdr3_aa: CASSQGQGGNGQPQHF

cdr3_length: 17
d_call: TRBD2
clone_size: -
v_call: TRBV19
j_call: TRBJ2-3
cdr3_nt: TGTGCCAGTAGTTTAGGACTAGCGGGGGCCCGCCCAGATACGCAGTATTTT
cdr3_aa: CASSLGLAGARPDTQYF

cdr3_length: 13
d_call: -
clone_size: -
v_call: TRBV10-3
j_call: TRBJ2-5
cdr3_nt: TGTGCCAGCAGACTACAGGGAGCTGAGACCCAGTACTTC
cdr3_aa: CASRLQGAETQYF

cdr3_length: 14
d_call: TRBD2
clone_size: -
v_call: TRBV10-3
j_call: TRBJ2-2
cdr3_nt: TGTGCCATCAGTGTAGCGGGGGGTATCGGGGAGCTGTTTTTT
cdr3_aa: CAISVAGGIGELFF

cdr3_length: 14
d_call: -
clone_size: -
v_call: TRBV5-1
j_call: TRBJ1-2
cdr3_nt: TGCGCCAGCAGCTCCTTGGACAGAAACTATGGCTACACCTTC
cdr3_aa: CASSSLDRNYGYTF

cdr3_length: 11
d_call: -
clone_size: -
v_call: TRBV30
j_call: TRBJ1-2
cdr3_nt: TGTGCCGGACCAGCTAACTATGGCTACACCTTC
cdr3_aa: CAGPANYGYTF

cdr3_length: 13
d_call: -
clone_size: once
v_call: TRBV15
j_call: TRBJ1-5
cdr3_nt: TGTGCCACCTCGGCGGAACGGGATCAGCCCCAGCATTTT
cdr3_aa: CATSAERDQPQHF

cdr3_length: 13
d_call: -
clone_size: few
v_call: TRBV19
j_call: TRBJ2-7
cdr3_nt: TGTGCCAGTAGTATAGGGGCTTCACTGGAGCAGTACTTC
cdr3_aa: CASSIGASLEQYF

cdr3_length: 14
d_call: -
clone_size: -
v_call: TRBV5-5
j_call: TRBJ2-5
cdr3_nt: TGTGCCAGCAGCTTGTTCACGTACCAAGAGACCCAGTACTTC
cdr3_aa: CASSLFTYQETQYF

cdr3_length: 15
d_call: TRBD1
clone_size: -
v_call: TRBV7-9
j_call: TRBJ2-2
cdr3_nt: TGTGCCATAACCGGGACAGGGGCCAACACCGGGGAGCTGTTTTTT
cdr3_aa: CAITGTGANTGELFF

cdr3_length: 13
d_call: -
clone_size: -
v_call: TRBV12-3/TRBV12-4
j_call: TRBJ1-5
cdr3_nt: TGTGCCAGCAGTTTTGGGTGGGATCAGCCCCAGCATTTT
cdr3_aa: CASSFGWDQPQHF